This T cell receptor beta chain was documented in a study of control samples from healthy donors and cancer patients. CDR3 length: 13 amino acids. Deletions cut 1 base from V and 1 base from J, with 5 bases between. Germline CDR1 reads SGHVS; CDR2 reads FQNEAQ. TCRdb keeps only in-frame clones here, not all; method: immunoSEQ multiplex PCR. Seen here are about 80,000 clones, about 88% observed once, and the top ten hold 5.7%. Specimen: blood. V and J are TRBV7-8 and TRBJ2-7, with D uncertain. The sequence came from a woman in her forties or fifties in good health. The CDR3 nucleotides read TGTGCCAGCAGCTTAGACAGATCCTACGAGCAGTACTTC. Translated, it gives CASSLDRSYEQYF.